What follows are 14 T cell receptor beta chains derived from one specimen sequenced in a study of cytomegalovirus exposure and HLA in healthy donors. Vbeta (60) and Jbeta (13) primers were used in the PCR. The assay was immunoSEQ multiplex PCR, and TCRdb's table has in-frame clones only and misses some. The sample includes about 57,000 clones, approximately 75% of them seen just once. The sequencing input was PBMCs. The source of these receptors is a man aged 25 to 40 in good health and CMV-seropositive.

The chain is built from TRBV28 and TRBJ2-2; D is unclear. With 6 bases removed from V and 2 bases from J, the gap between germline ends came to 16 bases. The CDR3 is made up of 16 amino acids. Germline lookup yields CDR1 MDHEN and CDR2 SYDVKM. The CDR3 region has the DNA TGTGCCAGCAGCCGACATGGGTTGGCTAACACCGGGGAGCTGTTTTTT. Protein product: CASSRHGLANTGELFF.

This chain connects TRBV12-5 to TRBJ2-7; 8 nucleotides match TRBD1. CDR1 and CDR2 from the germline V gene are LGHNT and FRNRAP. J lost 1 base, V lost 6 bases, and 11 bases had no gene match. The CDR3 loop spans 16 amino acids. DNA of the CDR3: TGTGCTAGTGGCTTATACTCCCAGGGGGCGTCCTACGAGCAGTACTTC. Translation gives CASGLYSQGASYEQYF.

V gene TRBV30 combines with J gene TRBJ1-3; D remains unclear. Trimming stripped 4 bases from V and 1 base from J, with 5 bases between. This CDR3 contains 12 residues. CDR1 GTSNPN and CDR2 SVGIG come from the germline V gene (reference sequence). Written as DNA, the CDR3 is TGTGCCTGGAAGAGATCTGGAAACACCATATATTTT. Protein: CAWKRSGNTIYF.

V and J are TRBV11-2 and TRBJ2-1, with D perhaps TRBD2 (7 bases). CDR3 length equals 17 residues. Trimming pared 6 bases from V and 5 bases from J, leaving 23 bases between. Germline V lookup: CDR1 SGHAT, CDR2 FQNNGV. The CDR3 loop is CASRAALGAGAHNEQFF. The CDR3 DNA sequence: TGTGCCAGCAGAGCGGCCTTGGGGGCGGGGGCTCACAATGAGCAGTTCTTC.

The chain couples TRBV5-4 to TRBJ1-1; no clear D gene. Trimming removed 3 bases at V and 1 base at J, with 16 bases between. CDR3 length: 16 amino acids. The germline gives CDR1 SGHNT, CDR2 YYREEE (reference sequence). CDR3 DNA: TGTGCCAGCAGCTCGGGGTCGAGGGTCGGGAACACTGAAGCTTTCTTT. Residues: CASSSGSRVGNTEAFF.

This clone was counted only a few times. The CDR3 DNA is TGTGCCAGCAGCTTACTAGGGACTCCACCCAATGAGCAGTTCTTC. Its translation: CASSLLGTPPNEQFF. This sequence joins TRBV7-3 and TRBJ2-1; D possibly corresponds to TRBD2 (6 bases). V shed 2 bases and J shed 6 bases, with 14 bases lying between them. The CDR3 extends over 15 amino acids. In germline, CDR1 is SGHTA, CDR2 FQGTGA.

The sample holds one count of this clone. V is TRBV2 and J is TRBJ2-5; possibly TRBD2 for D (6 bases). The CDR3 loop spans 11 amino acids. In germline, CDR1 is SNHLY, CDR2 FYNNEI. V was trimmed by 6 bases and J by 7 bases, leaving 9 bases between them. DNA of the CDR3: TGTGCCAGCAGGCTGGGGGGGACCCAGTACTTC. It encodes CASRLGGTQYF.

The CDR3 loop is CASSRGRELMNTEAFF. CDR3 DNA sequence: TGTGCCAGTAGCAGGGGGCGGGAATTGATGAACACTGAAGCTTTCTTT. The V call is TRBV19, the J call TRBJ1-1; 8 nucleotides align to TRBD1. Trimming at V came to 6 bases and at J to 0 bases, leaving 9 bases not matched to a gene. CDR1 and CDR2 (germline): LNHDA, SQIVND (reference sequence). This CDR3 region has 16 residues.

The rearrangement uses TRBV4-3 and TRBJ1-2; TRBD1 matches 8 bases. Germline CDR1 and CDR2: LGHNA and YSLEER. CDR3 size: 14 residues. The junction had 4 bases not matched to a gene; V was cut back by 4 bases and J by 3 bases. The chain's CDR3 is CASSRIQGDYGYTF. The CDR3 DNA reads as TGCGCCAGCAGCCGAATACAGGGGGACTATGGCTACACCTTC.

The chain couples TRBV18 to TRBJ1-2; 9 bases agree with TRBD1. J gave up 4 bases and V 3 bases, and 15 bases lay outside the gene matches. CDR1 and CDR2 (germline): KGHSH, LQKENI. The CDR3 contains 18 residues. CDR3 region: CASSPASGDRAFPYGYTF. The CDR3 bases are TGTGCCAGCTCACCGGCTAGTGGGGACAGGGCTTTCCCCTATGGCTACACCTTC.

The chain couples TRBV7-2 to TRBJ2-7; 10 positions agree with TRBD2. This CDR3 spans 14 amino acids. CDR1 is SGHTA, CDR2 FQGNSA, per germline. Losses at the gene ends were 0 bases for V and 4 bases for J; bases not matched to a gene: 0. The CDR3 nucleotides read TGTGCCAGCAGCTTAGCTAGCGGGGGGTACGAGCAGTACTTC. Its translation is CASSLASGGYEQYF.

V and J are TRBV7-2 and TRBJ1-1, with D possibly matching TRBD1 (6 bases). Looked up from germline, CDR1 is SGHTA and CDR2 is FQGNSA. The CDR3 totals 14 residues. Trimming cost V 1 base and J 10 bases, with 16 bases left between them. CDR3 sequence: CASSLEGGFGGAFF. CDR3 in DNA: TGTGCCAGCAGCTTAGAAGGGGGTTTTGGGGGAGCTTTCTTT.

The rearrangement links TRBV28 to TRBJ2-7, with D tentatively TRBD2 (6 bases). The CDR3 is made up of 13 amino acids. Germline V gene data show CDR1 as MDHEN and CDR2 as SYDVKM. With 3 bases removed from V and 6 bases from J, the gap between germline ends came to 12 bases. The CDR3 here is CASSFRLASEQYF. The CDR3 DNA is TGTGCCAGCAGTTTCAGGCTAGCGAGCGAGCAGTACTTC.

This clone was seen once. This chain connects TRBV30 to TRBJ2-1, with TRBD2 identical over 13 bases. CDR3 length equals 16 residues. V was clipped by 3 bases and J by 7 bases; unmatched bases: 9. CDR1 and CDR2 (germline): GTSNPN, SVGIG (reference sequence). The CDR3: CAWSGLAGALRNEQFF. As DNA, the CDR3 is TGTGCCTGGAGCGGACTAGCGGGGGCCCTTAGGAATGAGCAGTTCTTC.